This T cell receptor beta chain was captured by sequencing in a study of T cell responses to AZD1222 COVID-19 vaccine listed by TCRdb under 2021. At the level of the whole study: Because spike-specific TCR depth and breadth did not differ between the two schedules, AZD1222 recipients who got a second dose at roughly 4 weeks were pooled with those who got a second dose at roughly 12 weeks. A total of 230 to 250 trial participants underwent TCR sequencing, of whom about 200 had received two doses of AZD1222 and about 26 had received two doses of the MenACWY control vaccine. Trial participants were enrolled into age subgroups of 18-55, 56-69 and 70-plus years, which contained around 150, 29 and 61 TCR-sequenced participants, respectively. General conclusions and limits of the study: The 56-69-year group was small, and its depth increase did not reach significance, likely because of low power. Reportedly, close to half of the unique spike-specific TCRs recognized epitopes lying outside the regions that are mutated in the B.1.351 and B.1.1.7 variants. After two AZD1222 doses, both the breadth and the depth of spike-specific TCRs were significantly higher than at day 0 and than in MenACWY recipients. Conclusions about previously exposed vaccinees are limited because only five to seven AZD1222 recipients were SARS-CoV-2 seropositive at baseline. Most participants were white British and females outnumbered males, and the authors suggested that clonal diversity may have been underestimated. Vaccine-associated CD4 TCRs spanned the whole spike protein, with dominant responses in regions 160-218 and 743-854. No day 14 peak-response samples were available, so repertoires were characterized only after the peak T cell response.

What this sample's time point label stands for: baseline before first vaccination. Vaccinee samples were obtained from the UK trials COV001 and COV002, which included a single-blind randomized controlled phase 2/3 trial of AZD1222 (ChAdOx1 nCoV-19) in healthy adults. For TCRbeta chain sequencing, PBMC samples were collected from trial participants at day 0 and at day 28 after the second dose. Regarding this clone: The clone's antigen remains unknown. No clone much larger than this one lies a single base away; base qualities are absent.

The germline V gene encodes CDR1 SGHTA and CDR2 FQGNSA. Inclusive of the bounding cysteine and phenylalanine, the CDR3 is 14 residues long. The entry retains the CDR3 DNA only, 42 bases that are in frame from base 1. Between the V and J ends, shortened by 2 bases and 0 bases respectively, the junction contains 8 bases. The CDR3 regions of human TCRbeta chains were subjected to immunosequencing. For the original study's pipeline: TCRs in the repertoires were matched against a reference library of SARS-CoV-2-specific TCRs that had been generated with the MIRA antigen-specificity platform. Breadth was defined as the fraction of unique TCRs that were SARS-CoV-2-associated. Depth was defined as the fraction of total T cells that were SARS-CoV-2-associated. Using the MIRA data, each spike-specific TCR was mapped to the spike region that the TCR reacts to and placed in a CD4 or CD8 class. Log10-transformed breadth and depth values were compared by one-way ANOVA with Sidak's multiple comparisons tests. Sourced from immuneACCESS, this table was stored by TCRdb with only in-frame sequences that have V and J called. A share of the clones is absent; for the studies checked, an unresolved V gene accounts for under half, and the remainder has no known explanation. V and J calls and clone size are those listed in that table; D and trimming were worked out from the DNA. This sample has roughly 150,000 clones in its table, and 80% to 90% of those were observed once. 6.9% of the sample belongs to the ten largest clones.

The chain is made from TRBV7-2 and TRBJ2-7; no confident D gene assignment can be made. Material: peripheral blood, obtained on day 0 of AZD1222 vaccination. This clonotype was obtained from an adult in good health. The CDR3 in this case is CASSLSGFSYEQYF. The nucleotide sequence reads TGTGCCAGCAGCTTATCGGGCTTCTCCTACGAGCAGTACTTC.